This entry lists 16 T cell receptor beta chains sequenced from one sample in a study of T cell changes during pregnancy in multiple sclerosis. Method: immunoSEQ multiplex PCR; TCRdb's copy keeps in-frame clones and lacks some. The repertoire holds 40,000 to 60,000 clones, with around 93% as singletons. This sample comprised CD8+ T cells from peripheral blood mononuclear cells, obtained in the second trimester of pregnancy. The receptors stem from a female donor with multiple sclerosis, enrolled in a pregnancy study.

The chain carries TRBV19 and TRBJ1-4; TRBD1 aligns across 8 bases. The germline gives CDR1 LNHDA, CDR2 SQIVND (reference sequence). This CDR3 contains 17 residues. Trimming removed 4 bases from V and 3 bases from J; junction bases left unmatched: 10. As DNA, the CDR3 is TGTGCCAGTAGTACCTTCCTGACAGGGGACCCTAATGAAAAACTGTTTTTT. It yields the protein CASSTFLTGDPNEKLFF. Full variable domain (rest looked up from reference TRBV19 and TRBJ1-4): DGGITQSPKYLFRKEGQNVTLSCEQNLNHDAMYWYRQDPGQGLRLIYYSQIVNDFQKGDIAEGYSVSREKKESFPLTVTSAQKNPTAFYLCASSTFLTGDPNEKLFFGSGTQLSVL.

The CDR3 sequence: CASSPDTSYNEQFF. As DNA, the CDR3 is TGTGCCAGCAGTCCGGACACTTCCTACAATGAGCAGTTCTTC. V and J are TRBV6-4 and TRBJ2-1; D perhaps matches TRBD1 (5 bases). V was shortened by 5 bases and J by 1 base, with 9 bases between the two germline ends. The CDR3 extends over 14 amino acids. Germline values: CDR1 MRHNA, CDR2 SNTAGT.

V is TRBV7-6 and J is TRBJ1-1; 9 bases match TRBD1. With 4 bases clipped from V and 4 bases from J, the junction kept 7 bases outside the gene matches. The CDR3 has 15 residues. The germline gives CDR1 SGHVS, CDR2 FNYEAQ. CDR3 protein: CASSSPGQGFTEAFF. In nucleotides, the CDR3 is TGTGCCAGCAGCTCCCCGGGACAGGGTTTCACTGAAGCTTTCTTT.

The V call is TRBV27, the J call TRBJ1-5, with D unresolved. Germline-derived CDR1 and CDR2 are MNHEY and SMNVEV (reference sequence). The length of the CDR3 is 15 residues. Trimming pared 5 bases from V and 0 bases from J, leaving 11 bases between. This CDR3 reads CASSPNSNSNQPQHF. The DNA of the CDR3 is TGTGCCAGCAGTCCCAACTCGAATAGCAATCAGCCCCAGCATTTT.

To note about this clone: At the DNA level, this CDR3 is encoded by other sequences in the same sample as well. CDR3 sequence: CASSLSGFGNQPQHF. CDR3 bases: TGTGCCAGCAGCTTGTCCGGGTTCGGCAATCAGCCCCAGCATTTT. The chain uses TRBV7-9 and TRBJ1-5; D is undetermined. Germline V gene lookup returns CDR1 SEHNR and CDR2 FQNEAQ (reference sequence). Trimming removed 3 bases at V and 2 bases at J, with 11 bases between. The CDR3 has 15 amino acids.

This chain connects TRBV5-6 to TRBJ1-1; possibly TRBD1 for D (5 bases). The germline V gene encodes CDR1 SGHDT and CDR2 YYEEEE. The V end was cut by 0 bases, the J end by 4 bases, with 10 bases between. The CDR3 length is 14 residues. CDR3 nucleotides: TGTGCCAGCAGCTTGGTCCAGGGAAGCACTGAAGCTTTCTTT. This codes for CASSLVQGSTEAFF.

The rearrangement uses TRBV27 and TRBJ2-1; weak D call: TRBD1 (5 bases). V lost 3 bases, J lost 13 bases, and 16 bases lay in between. This CDR3 has 13 amino acids. Germline-derived CDR1 and CDR2 are MNHEY and SMNVEV (reference sequence). The CDR3 nucleotides are TGTGCCAGCAGTTTTATGTCAGGGCAGGATCAGTTCTTC. As protein: CASSFMSGQDQFF.

The sample holds a few counts of this clone. The chain carries TRBV7-3 and TRBJ1-2, with 8 bases that match TRBD1. Germline assignment: CDR1 SGHTA and CDR2 FQGTGA. V lost 6 bases and J lost 14; bases outside the gene matches: 8. This CDR3 region has 11 residues. DNA for the CDR3: TGTGCCAGCAGGGGGCCGACAGGGGATACCTTC. It encodes CASRGPTGDTF.

The CDR3 DNA reads as TGCGCCAGCAGCTTGGAACGGACAGGGGGGGGCCCCCTCCACTTT. As protein: CASSLERTGGGPLHF. V usage is TRBV5-1 and J usage is TRBJ1-6, with 10 bases lining up with TRBD1. This CDR3 has 15 amino acids. CDR1 and CDR2 (germline): SGHRS, YFSETQ. J lost 13 bases, V lost 0 bases, and 7 bases had no gene match.

The chain carries TRBV7-2 and TRBJ2-7; unclear D gene. This CDR3 is built from 12 residues. The germline CDR1 and CDR2 sequences are SGHTA and FQGNSA. Trimming stripped 5 bases from V and 4 bases from J, with 9 bases between. The CDR3 sequence: CASSITEYEQYF. For the CDR3, the DNA is TGTGCCAGCAGCATAACAGAATACGAGCAGTACTTC. The full variable domain, rest sourced from reference TRBV7-2 and TRBJ2-7, is GAGVSQSPSNKVTEKGKDVELRCDPISGHTALYWYRQSLGQGLEFLIYFQGNSAPDKSGLPSDRFSAERTGGSVSTLTIQRTQQEDSAVYLCASSITEYEQYFGPGTRLTVT.

The chain uses TRBV7-9 and TRBJ2-5; 11 positions agree with TRBD1. Germline assignment: CDR1 SEHNR and CDR2 FQNEAQ (reference sequence). V shed 4 bases, J shed 5 bases, and the junction held 9 bases outside the gene matches. The CDR3 runs 16 residues. The CDR3 sequence is CASSSSDRGLRETQYF. The DNA for the CDR3 is TGTGCCAGCAGCTCCTCGGACAGGGGGCTTAGGGAGACCCAGTACTTC.

The CDR3 sequence is CASSVGDRGGPGELFF. In nucleotides, the CDR3 is TGTGCCAGCAGCGTAGGGGACAGGGGAGGCCCCGGGGAGCTGTTTTTT. This rearrangement joins TRBV9 to TRBJ2-2; 10 bases line up with TRBD1. Germline loops: CDR1 SGDLS, CDR2 YYNGEE. CDR3 length: 16 residues. Germline trimming cut 0 bases from V and 6 bases from J; bases unmatched to any gene: 5.

The V and J genes are TRBV18 and TRBJ2-7; TRBD1 matches at 9 bases. Trimming removed 2 bases from V and 2 bases from J; junction bases left unmatched: 4. This CDR3 spans 15 amino acids. The germline CDR1 and CDR2 sequences are KGHSH and LQKENI. The CDR3 sequence is CASSPSGTGTYEQYF. The CDR3 coding sequence is TGTGCCAGCTCACCATCCGGGACAGGGACCTACGAGCAGTACTTC.

The genes are TRBV5-4 and TRBJ1-2; TRBD1 is a possible D gene (5 bases). The CDR3 has 12 amino acids. Germline CDR1 reads SGHNT; CDR2 reads YYREEE (reference sequence). V was pared by 5 bases and J by 3 bases, with 8 bases between. CDR3 DNA sequence: TGTGCCAGCAGATCAGGGCACTATGGCTACACCTTC. As protein: CASRSGHYGYTF.

The chain employs TRBV9 and TRBJ2-7; 11 bases are shared with TRBD1. This CDR3 comprises 16 residues. With V trimmed by 4 bases and J by 6 bases, 12 bases remained unmatched. Germline lookup yields CDR1 SGDLS and CDR2 YYNGEE. DNA for the CDR3: TGTGCCAGCAGCCCCCACGGGGGGACAGGGGGAGGCGAGCAGTACTTC. It codes for CASSPHGGTGGGEQYF.

This chain links TRBV11-2 with TRBJ2-7, with 7 bases aligning to TRBD2. V lost 1 base to trimming and J lost 6 bases; unmatched junction nucleotides: 9. Germline CDR1 and CDR2: SGHAT and FQNNGV. The CDR3 runs 15 residues. The CDR3 region has the DNA TGTGCCAGCAGCTTAGGGGGGGGACCACTTAGCGAGCAGTACTTC. Residues: CASSLGGGPLSEQYF.